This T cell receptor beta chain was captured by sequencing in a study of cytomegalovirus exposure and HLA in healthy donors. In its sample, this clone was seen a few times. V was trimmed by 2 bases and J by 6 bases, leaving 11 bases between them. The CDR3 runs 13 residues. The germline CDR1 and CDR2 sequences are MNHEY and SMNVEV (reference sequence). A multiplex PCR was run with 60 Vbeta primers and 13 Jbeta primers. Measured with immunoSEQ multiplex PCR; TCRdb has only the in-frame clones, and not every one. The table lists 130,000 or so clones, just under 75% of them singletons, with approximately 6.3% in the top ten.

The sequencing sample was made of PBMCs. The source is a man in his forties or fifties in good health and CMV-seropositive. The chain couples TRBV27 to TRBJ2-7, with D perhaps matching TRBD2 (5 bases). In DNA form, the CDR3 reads TGTGCCAGCAGTTTACGGGGAAGAGGCGAGCAGTACTTC. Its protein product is CASSLRGRGEQYF.